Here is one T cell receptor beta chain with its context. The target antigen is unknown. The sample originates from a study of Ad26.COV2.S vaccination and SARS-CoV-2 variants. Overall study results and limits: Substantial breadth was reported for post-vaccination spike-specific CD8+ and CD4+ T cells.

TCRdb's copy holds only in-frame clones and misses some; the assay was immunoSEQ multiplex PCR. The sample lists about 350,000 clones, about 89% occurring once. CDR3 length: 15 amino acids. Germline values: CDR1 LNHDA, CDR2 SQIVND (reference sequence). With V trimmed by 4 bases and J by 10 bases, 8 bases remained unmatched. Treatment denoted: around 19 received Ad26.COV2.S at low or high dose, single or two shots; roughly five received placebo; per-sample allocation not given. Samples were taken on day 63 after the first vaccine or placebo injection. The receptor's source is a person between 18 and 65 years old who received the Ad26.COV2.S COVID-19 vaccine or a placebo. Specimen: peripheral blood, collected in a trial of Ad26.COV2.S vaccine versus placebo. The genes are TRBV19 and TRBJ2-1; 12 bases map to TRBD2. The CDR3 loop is CASSTRTSGAQEQFF. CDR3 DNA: TGTGCCAGTAGTACCCGGACTAGCGGGGCACAGGAGCAGTTCTTC.